The 18 T cell receptor beta chains in this list originate from one sample, sequenced in a study of blood T cell repertoires in COVID-19. The protocol was immunoSEQ multiplex PCR, while the TCRdb copy is restricted to in-frame clones and leaves out a portion. The data contain 90,000 to 120,000 clones, around 87% of them singletons. The source material was peripheral blood. These receptors were obtained from a middle-aged man with acute or convalescent COVID-19.

The rearrangement joins TRBV12-3 or TRBV12-4 to TRBJ2-2, with D perhaps TRBD2 (5 bases). The V end lost 10 bases, the J end lost 3 bases, and 9 bases lay between the germline ends. This CDR3 spans 12 amino acids. CDR3 nucleotides: TGTGCCACCAAGAGGGACACCGGGGAGCTGTTTTTT. It encodes CATKRDTGELFF.

The chain is built from TRBV13 and TRBJ2-5; the match to TRBD2 covers 12 bases. The CDR3 consists of 16 residues. The V segment lost 5 bases and the J segment 2 bases; nucleotides outside the gene matches: 6. Looked up from germline, CDR1 is PRHDT and CDR2 is FYEKMQ (reference sequence). The CDR3 loop is CASSTRLAGEQETQYF. The CDR3 DNA follows: TGTGCCAGCAGCACCCGACTAGCGGGAGAACAAGAGACCCAGTACTTC.

This clone is a singleton in its sample. This chain connects TRBV5-6 to TRBJ2-1; weak D call: TRBD1 (5 bases). CDR1 and CDR2 (germline): SGHDT, YYEEEE. Between the trimmed V and J ends, which lost 2 bases and 9 bases, there was a span of 12 bases. The CDR3 is made up of 13 amino acids. CDR3 residues: CASSLIQGSEQFF. In DNA, the CDR3 is TGTGCCAGCAGCTTAATTCAGGGAAGTGAGCAGTTCTTC.

This rearrangement joins TRBV5-6 to TRBJ1-5, with no clear D. Trimming removed 2 bases from V and 1 base from J, with 7 bases in between. Germline V gene data show CDR1 as SGHDT and CDR2 as YYEEEE. The CDR3 length is 14 residues. The CDR3 sequence is CASSFFGSNQPQHF. Written as DNA, the CDR3 is TGTGCCAGCAGCTTTTTCGGGAGCAATCAGCCCCAGCATTTT.

The chain combines TRBV20-1 with TRBJ1-1; maybe TRBD1 (5 bases). Trimming took 3 bases from V and 1 from J, leaving 9 bases between them. The CDR3 spans 13 residues. Germline values: CDR1 DFQATT, CDR2 SNEGSKA (reference sequence). Here the CDR3 DNA reads TGCAGTGCTAGTTCGGGGGGGAACACTGAAGCTTTCTTT. Translating it yields CSASSGGNTEAFF.

This clone was counted once. The J gene is TRBJ2-7, the V gene TRBV2, with 10 bases lining up with TRBD1. This CDR3 comprises 14 residues. V shed 6 bases, J shed 2 bases, and the junction held 4 bases outside the gene matches. Germline CDR1 reads SNHLY; CDR2 reads FYNNEI. The CDR3 DNA reads TGTGCCAGCAGCCCGGGACAGGGGACCTACGAGCAGTACTTC. Amino acid sequence: CASSPGQGTYEQYF.

The J gene is TRBJ2-1, the V gene TRBV11-1; 11 nucleotides line up with TRBD2. The CDR3 sequence is 18 residues long. CDR1 is SGHAT and CDR2 is FQDESV in the germline V gene (reference sequence). Germline trimming cut 0 bases from V and 0 bases from J; bases unmatched to any gene: 4. CDR3 DNA: TGTGCCAGCAGCTTAGCTCCGGGACTAGCGGTCTCCTACAATGAGCAGTTCTTC. Translation: CASSLAPGLAVSYNEQFF.

This sequence joins TRBV28 and TRBJ2-7; 8 nucleotides align to TRBD2. Looked up from germline, CDR1 is MDHEN and CDR2 is SYDVKM. Losses at the gene ends were 3 bases for V and 4 bases for J; bases not matched to a gene: 8. The CDR3 is made up of 15 amino acids. The CDR3 DNA follows: TGTGCCAGCAGTTTCGACCGGGAGGGTACTTACGAGCAGTACTTC. Amino acid sequence: CASSFDREGTYEQYF.

The rearrangement joins TRBV13 to TRBJ2-5; D uncertain. The CDR3 loop spans 13 amino acids. Germline V gene sequence: CDR1 PRHDT, CDR2 FYEKMQ (reference sequence). V gave up 4 bases and J gave up 3 bases, with 9 bases separating them. CDR3 protein: CASSSIGEETQYF. CDR3 coding DNA: TGTGCCAGCAGCTCAATCGGAGAAGAGACCCAGTACTTC.

V and J are TRBV11-3 and TRBJ2-7; the match to TRBD2 covers 8 bases. This CDR3 has 14 residues. V was clipped by 5 bases and J by 1 base; unmatched bases: 4. Germline lookup yields CDR1 SGHNT and CDR2 YENEEA. This CDR3 reads CASSARGGSYEQYF. The CDR3 DNA follows: TGTGCCAGCAGCGCCCGGGGGGGGTCCTACGAGCAGTACTTC.

The chain employs TRBV5-1 and TRBJ1-5; D gene ambiguous. The V gene lost 0 bases and the J gene lost 0 bases, with 7 bases spanning the gap. This CDR3 region has 15 residues. CDR1 is SGHRS, CDR2 YFSETQ, per germline. The CDR3 region is CASSLDGNSNQPQHF. CDR3 nucleotide sequence: TGCGCCAGCAGCTTGGACGGTAATAGCAATCAGCCCCAGCATTTT.

V and J are TRBV10-1 and TRBJ2-1, with TRBD2 identical over 12 bases. The junction had 1 base not matched to a gene; V was cut back by 4 bases and J by 3 bases. This CDR3 spans 15 amino acids. Germline values: CDR1 WNHNN, CDR2 SYGVQD (reference sequence). CDR3 sequence: CASSGGLAGYNEQFF. CDR3 in DNA: TGCGCCAGCAGTGGGGGACTAGCGGGCTACAATGAGCAGTTCTTC.

In DNA form, the CDR3 reads TGTGCCAGTAGTATGGGTAGGGGATACGAGCAGTACTTC. It translates to CASSMGRGYEQYF. This chain joins TRBV19 and TRBJ2-7; a weak D match, TRBD1 (5 bases). The V end lost 3 bases, the J end lost 4 bases, and 10 bases lay between the germline ends. This CDR3 has 13 amino acids. The germline CDR1 and CDR2 sequences are LNHDA and SQIVND (reference sequence).

The chain is built from TRBV19 and TRBJ2-3; D gene uncertain. CDR3 length equals 14 residues. The germline V and J ends were trimmed by 6 bases and 0 bases, with 10 bases remaining between them. Germline assignment: CDR1 LNHDA and CDR2 SQIVND (reference sequence). The CDR3 nucleotides are TGTGCCAGTAGCTCTCAGGTCAGCACAGATACGCAGTATTTT. It encodes CASSSQVSTDTQYF.

This rearrangement joins TRBV2 to TRBJ2-7; no firm D call. This CDR3 has 15 residues. Looked up from germline, CDR1 is SNHLY and CDR2 is FYNNEI. V lost 1 base and J 1 base, leaving 11 bases between the germline ends. The CDR3 nucleotides read TGTGCCAGCAGTGAAGATTTAGTCCCTTCCTACGAGCAGTACTTC. Its protein product is CASSEDLVPSYEQYF.

This clone was counted a few times. V usage is TRBV6-5 and J usage is TRBJ2-5, with 9 bases identical to TRBD1. With V trimmed by 0 bases and J by 2 bases, 1 base remained unmatched. CDR3 length equals 15 residues. CDR1 is MNHEY and CDR2 is SVGAGI in the germline V gene. The CDR3 DNA reads TGTGCCAGCAGTTACTCTGGGACAGGGCAAGAGACCCAGTACTTC. This sequence encodes CASSYSGTGQETQYF.

A few counts support this clone. The chain employs TRBV5-1 and TRBJ2-7, with 10 bases that match TRBD2. V lost 2 bases and J lost 6; bases outside the gene matches: 14. CDR1 and CDR2 from the germline V gene are SGHRS and YFSETQ. The CDR3 is 17 amino acids. In DNA, the CDR3 is TGCGCCAGCAGCTTTTTAATAGCGGGAGGCCCCAGGGGCGAGCAGTACTTC. As protein: CASSFLIAGGPRGEQYF.

In its sample, this clone was seen a few times. The CDR3 DNA is TGTGCCAGCAGCCCTAAGCTCGGGGGTTTCCGGTACAATGAGCAGTTCTTC. This translates into CASSPKLGGFRYNEQFF. The chain has TRBV7-9 and TRBJ2-1; possible D gene TRBD2, 6 bases. This CDR3 spans 17 amino acids. Looked up from germline, CDR1 is SEHNR and CDR2 is FQNEAQ (reference sequence). V lost 5 bases and J 4 bases, leaving 21 bases between the germline ends.